The 13 T cell receptor beta chains given below trace back to one sample, sequenced in a study of T-cell memory formation after mild COVID-19. TCRdb re-called the 5' RACE reads through MiXCR, storing one row per CDR3 protein. The data contain 110,000 to 150,000 distinct CDR3 sequences, 20% to 25% of them singletons. Sequenced input: PBMCs or a T cell subset sorted from them (not recorded which). These receptor sequences come from an adult woman who had mild COVID-19 (a few samples of this study predate the infection). Cell type and time point are not known.

The J gene is TRBJ2-1, the V gene TRBV24-1; TRBD1 agrees at 8 bases. V was pared by 3 bases and J by 1 base, with 4 bases of the junction left unmatched. This CDR3 is built from 16 residues. CDR1 is KGHDR, CDR2 SFDVKD, per germline. The DNA of the CDR3 is TGTGCCACCAGTGATCACACAGGGGGTTCCTACAATGAGCAGTTCTTC. Translated, it gives CATSDHTGGSYNEQFF.

V gene TRBV4-1 combines with J gene TRBJ2-3, with D perhaps TRBD2 (5 bases). V was cut by 4 bases and J by 1 base, with 24 bases left in between. CDR1 and CDR2 (germline): MGHRA, YSYEKL. This CDR3 region has 19 residues. CDR3 sequence (DNA): TGCGCCAGCAGCCCCCCCGGAGGAACACATGAGGAGGGCACAGATACGCAGTATTTT. Encoded protein: CASSPPGGTHEEGTDTQYF.

The CDR3 DNA reads as TGCGCCAGCAGCATGTTCTCTGGGGCCAACGTCCTGACTTTC. Amino acids: CASSMFSGANVLTF. V is TRBV4-3 and J is TRBJ2-6; unclear D gene. This CDR3 is built from 14 residues. Germline V gene sequence: CDR1 LGHNA, CDR2 YSLEER. Deletions cut 5 bases from V and 0 bases from J, with 5 bases between.

The chain employs TRBV9 and TRBJ1-2; D remains unclear. The CDR3 runs to 14 residues. V lost 4 bases, J lost 4 bases, and 14 bases lay in between. The germline CDR1 and CDR2 sequences are SGDLS and YYNGEE. CDR3 nucleotides: TGTGCCAGCAGCCCCCACTCGACAACCTATGGCTACACCTTC. Translated, it gives CASSPHSTTYGYTF.

This clonotype was detected ten times or more. The chain has TRBV30 and TRBJ2-2; D not certain. Germline CDR1 is GTSNPN and CDR2 is SVGIG (reference sequence). V lost 1 base and J 2 bases, leaving 14 bases between the germline ends. The CDR3 is made up of 16 amino acids. The CDR3 is CAWSGMIVSNTGELFF. Here the CDR3 DNA reads TGTGCCTGGAGTGGGATGATCGTCAGCAACACCGGGGAGCTGTTTTTT.

The chain combines TRBV12-3 or TRBV12-4 with TRBJ1-1; D uncertain. V lost 3 bases, J lost 0 bases, and 5 bases lay in between. There are 13 residues in the CDR3. CDR3 sequence reads: CASSLSLNTEAFF. The DNA for the CDR3 is TGTGCCAGCAGTTTGTCTTTGAACACTGAAGCTTTCTTT.

This clonotype showed up just a few times. Relative to the germline gene, one junction end is altered; a read error may explain this. The chain joins TRBV5-1 to TRBJ1-1, with D possibly TRBD1 on 5 matching bases. Germline V gene lookup returns CDR1 SGHRS and CDR2 YFSETQ. The CDR3 is 13 residues long. The CDR3 nucleotides read TGTGCCAGCAGCCTTGGGGGTGTCACTGAAGCTTTCTTT. Translated: CASSLGGVTEAFF.

J is TRBJ2-5 and V is TRBV18, with D possibly being TRBD2 (5 bases). The CDR3 contains 16 residues. Trimming stripped 0 bases from V and 4 bases from J, with 15 bases between. Germline CDR1 and CDR2: KGHSH and LQKENI. The CDR3 is CASSPPFGPEGETQYF. The CDR3 DNA reads as TGTGCCAGCTCACCACCTTTTGGACCCGAGGGAGAGACCCAGTACTTC.

This clonotype was picked up a small number of times. The V and J genes are TRBV6-5 and TRBJ2-1; TRBD1 aligns across 9 bases. Unmatched junction bases numbered 9, after V lost 2 bases and J lost 7 bases. Per germline, CDR1 MNHEY and CDR2 SVGAGI. The CDR3 sequence is 16 residues long. The CDR3 spells CASSYGSQGAGNEQFF. The CDR3 region has the DNA TGTGCCAGCAGTTACGGGTCACAGGGGGCGGGAAATGAGCAGTTCTTC.

The gene calls are TRBV28 and TRBJ1-1; 7 nucleotides align to TRBD1. This CDR3 has 15 amino acids. The germline V gene has CDR1 MDHEN and CDR2 SYDVKM. The V gene end was trimmed by 4 bases and the J gene end by 6 bases; junction bases not matched to a gene: 11. The CDR3 spells CASSSQPTGQAEAFF. The CDR3 coding sequence is TGTGCCAGCAGTTCCCAGCCCACCGGACAGGCTGAAGCTTTCTTT.

The rearrangement uses TRBV29-1 and TRBJ2-2; 11 nucleotides agree with TRBD2. Looked up from germline, CDR1 is SQVTM and CDR2 is ANQGSEA. V lost 3 bases to trimming and J lost 7 bases; unmatched junction nucleotides: 16. CDR3 size: 18 residues. The CDR3 reads CSVDTGLAGGTKDGELFF. The CDR3 nucleotides read TGCAGCGTTGATACGGGGCTAGCGGGAGGTACGAAGGACGGGGAGCTGTTTTTT.

This chain connects TRBV29-1 to TRBJ2-1; the D is unclear. Trimming removed 3 bases from V and 6 bases from J, with 3 bases in between. The CDR3 loop spans 10 amino acids. Germline V lookup: CDR1 SQVTM, CDR2 ANQGSEA. DNA for the CDR3: TGCAGCGTTGATCTCAATGAGCAGTTCTTC. This translates into CSVDLNEQFF.

The genes are TRBV6-5 and TRBJ2-7, with unresolved D. This CDR3 is 13 amino acids long. The germline V gene encodes CDR1 MNHEY and CDR2 SVGAGI. V lost 4 bases and J lost 0, with 7 bases in between. The CDR3 sequence: CASSLYSSYEQYF. Written as DNA, the CDR3 is TGTGCCAGCAGTTTGTACAGCTCCTACGAGCAGTACTTC.